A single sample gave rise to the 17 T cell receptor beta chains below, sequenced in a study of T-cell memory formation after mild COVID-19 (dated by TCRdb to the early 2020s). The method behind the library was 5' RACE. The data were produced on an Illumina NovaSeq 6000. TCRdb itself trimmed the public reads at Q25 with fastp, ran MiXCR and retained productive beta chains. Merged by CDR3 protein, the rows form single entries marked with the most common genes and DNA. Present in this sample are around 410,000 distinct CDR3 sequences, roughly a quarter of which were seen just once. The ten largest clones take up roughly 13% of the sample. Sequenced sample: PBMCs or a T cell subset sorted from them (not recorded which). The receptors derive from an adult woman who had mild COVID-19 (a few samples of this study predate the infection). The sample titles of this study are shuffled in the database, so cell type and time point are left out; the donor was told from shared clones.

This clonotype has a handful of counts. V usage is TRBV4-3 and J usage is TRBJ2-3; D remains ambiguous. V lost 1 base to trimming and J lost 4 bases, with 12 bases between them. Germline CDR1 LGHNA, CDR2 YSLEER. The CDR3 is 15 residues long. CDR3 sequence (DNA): TGCGCCAGCAGCCAAGCGTCAATCGGAGCAGATACGCAGTATTTT. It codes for CASSQASIGADTQYF.

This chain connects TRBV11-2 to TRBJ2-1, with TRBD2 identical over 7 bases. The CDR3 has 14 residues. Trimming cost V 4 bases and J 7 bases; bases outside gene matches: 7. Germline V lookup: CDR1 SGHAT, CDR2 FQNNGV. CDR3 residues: CASSSIAGNNEQFF. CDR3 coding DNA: TGTGCCAGCAGCTCGATAGCGGGTAATAATGAGCAGTTCTTC.

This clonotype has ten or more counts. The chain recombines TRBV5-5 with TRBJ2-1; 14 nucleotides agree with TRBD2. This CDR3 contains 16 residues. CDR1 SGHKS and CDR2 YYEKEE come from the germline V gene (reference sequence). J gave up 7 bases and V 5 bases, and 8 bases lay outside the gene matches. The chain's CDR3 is CASRYGTSGRDNEQFF. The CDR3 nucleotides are TGTGCCAGCAGATACGGGACTAGCGGGAGAGATAATGAGCAGTTCTTC.

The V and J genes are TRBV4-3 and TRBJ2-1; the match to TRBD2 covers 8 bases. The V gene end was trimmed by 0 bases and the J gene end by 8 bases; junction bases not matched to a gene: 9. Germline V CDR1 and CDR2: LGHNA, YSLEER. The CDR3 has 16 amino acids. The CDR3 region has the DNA TGCGCCAGCAGCCAAGACTGGTCTAGCGGGTGGTATGAGCAGTTCTTC. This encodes CASSQDWSSGWYEQFF.

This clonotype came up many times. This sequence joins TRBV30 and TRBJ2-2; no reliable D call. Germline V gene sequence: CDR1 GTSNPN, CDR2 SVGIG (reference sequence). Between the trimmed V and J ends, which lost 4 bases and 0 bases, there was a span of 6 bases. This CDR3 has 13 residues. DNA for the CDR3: TGTGCCTGGAAAGGCCCGAACACCGGGGAGCTGTTTTTT. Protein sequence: CAWKGPNTGELFF.

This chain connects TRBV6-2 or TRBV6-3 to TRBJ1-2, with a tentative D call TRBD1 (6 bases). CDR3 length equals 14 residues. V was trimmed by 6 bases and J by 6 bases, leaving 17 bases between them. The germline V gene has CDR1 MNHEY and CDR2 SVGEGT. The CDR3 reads CASRAQGMSDGYTF. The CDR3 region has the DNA TGTGCCAGCAGAGCTCAGGGGATGAGTGATGGCTACACCTTC.

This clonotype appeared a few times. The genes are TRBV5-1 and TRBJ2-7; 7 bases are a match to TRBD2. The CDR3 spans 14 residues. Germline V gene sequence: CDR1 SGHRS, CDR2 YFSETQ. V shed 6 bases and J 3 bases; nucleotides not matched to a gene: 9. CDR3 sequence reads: CASTIGSGGYEQYF. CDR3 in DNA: TGCGCCAGCACCATCGGGTCGGGGGGCTACGAGCAGTACTTC.

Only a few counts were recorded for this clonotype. CDR3 in DNA: TGTGCCAGCAGCTCCCCTGGGCCGGGAGGAAGCACTGAAGCTTTCTTT. Residues: CASSSPGPGGSTEAFF. The V and J genes are TRBV11-2 and TRBJ1-1; the D is unclear. The CDR3 covers 16 residues. Germline-derived CDR1 and CDR2 are SGHAT and FQNNGV. V was clipped by 4 bases and J by 4 bases, with 19 bases between them. The full variable domain, completed using reference TRBV11-2 and TRBJ1-1, is EAGVAQSPRYKIIEKRQSVAFWCNPISGHATLYWYQQILGQGPKLLIQFQNNGVVDDSQLPKDRFSAERLKGVDSTLKIQPAKLEDSAVYLCASSSPGPGGSTEAFFGQGTRLTVV.

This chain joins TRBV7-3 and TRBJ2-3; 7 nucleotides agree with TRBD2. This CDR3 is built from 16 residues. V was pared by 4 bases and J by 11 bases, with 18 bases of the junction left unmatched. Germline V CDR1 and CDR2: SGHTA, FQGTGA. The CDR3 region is CASSSWDSGPPHMQYF. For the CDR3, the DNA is TGTGCCAGCAGCTCCTGGGATAGCGGGCCCCCACACATGCAGTATTTT.

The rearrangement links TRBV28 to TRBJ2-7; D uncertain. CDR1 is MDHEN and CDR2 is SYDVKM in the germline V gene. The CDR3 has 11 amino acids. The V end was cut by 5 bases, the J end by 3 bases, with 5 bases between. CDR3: CASSVRYEQYF. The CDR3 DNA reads TGTGCCAGCAGTGTACGCTACGAGCAGTACTTC.

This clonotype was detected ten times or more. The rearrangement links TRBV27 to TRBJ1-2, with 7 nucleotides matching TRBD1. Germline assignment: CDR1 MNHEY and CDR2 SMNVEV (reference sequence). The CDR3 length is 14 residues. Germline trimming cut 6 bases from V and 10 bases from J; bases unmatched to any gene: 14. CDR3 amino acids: CASSPTRTGRHYTF. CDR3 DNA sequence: TGTGCCAGCAGCCCAACCCGGACAGGCAGACACTACACCTTC.

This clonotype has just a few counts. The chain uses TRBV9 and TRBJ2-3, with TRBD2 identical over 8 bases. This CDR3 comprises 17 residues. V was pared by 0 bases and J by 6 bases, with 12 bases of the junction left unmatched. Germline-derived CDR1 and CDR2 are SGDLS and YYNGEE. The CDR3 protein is CASSVATSGVILDTQYF. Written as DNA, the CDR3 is TGTGCCAGCAGCGTAGCTACTAGCGGAGTAATCTTGGATACGCAGTATTTT.

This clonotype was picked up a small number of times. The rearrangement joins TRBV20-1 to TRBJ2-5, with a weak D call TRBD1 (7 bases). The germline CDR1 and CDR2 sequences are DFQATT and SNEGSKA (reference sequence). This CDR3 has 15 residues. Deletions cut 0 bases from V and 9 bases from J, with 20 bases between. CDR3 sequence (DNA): TGCAGTGCTAGAGATCCCCAGACAGGGTCGGGGGCCCAGTACTTC. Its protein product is CSARDPQTGSGAQYF.

This CDR3 is CASSATSGGPNEQFF. CDR3 coding DNA: TGCGCCAGCAGCGCTACTAGCGGGGGGCCTAATGAGCAGTTCTTC. This chain connects TRBV5-1 to TRBJ2-1; 12 nucleotides align to TRBD2. V dropped 4 bases and J dropped 7; count of bases not matched to a gene: 6. The CDR3 extends over 15 amino acids. Germline V gene lookup returns CDR1 SGHRS and CDR2 YFSETQ.

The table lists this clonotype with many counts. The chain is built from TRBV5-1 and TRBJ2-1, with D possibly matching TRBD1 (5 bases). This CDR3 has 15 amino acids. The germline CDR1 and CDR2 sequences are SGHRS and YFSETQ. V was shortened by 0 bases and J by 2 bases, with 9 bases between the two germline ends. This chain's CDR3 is CASSLGRGAYNEQFF. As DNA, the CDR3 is TGCGCCAGCAGCTTGGGAAGGGGTGCCTACAATGAGCAGTTCTTC.

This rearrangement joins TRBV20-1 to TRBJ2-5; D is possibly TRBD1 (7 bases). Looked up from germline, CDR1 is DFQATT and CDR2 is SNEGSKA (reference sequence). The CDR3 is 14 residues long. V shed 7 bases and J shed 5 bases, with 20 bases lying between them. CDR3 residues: CSGQTGRGYETQYF. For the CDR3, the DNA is TGCAGTGGCCAGACAGGGCGGGGTTATGAGACCCAGTACTTC.

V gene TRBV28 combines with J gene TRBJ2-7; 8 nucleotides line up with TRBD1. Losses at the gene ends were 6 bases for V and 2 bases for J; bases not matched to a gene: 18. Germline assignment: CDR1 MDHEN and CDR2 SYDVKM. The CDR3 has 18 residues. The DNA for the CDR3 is TGTGCCAGCAGACCTCCAATCAGACAGGGGATCATACCCTACGAGCAGTACTTC. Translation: CASRPPIRQGIIPYEQYF.